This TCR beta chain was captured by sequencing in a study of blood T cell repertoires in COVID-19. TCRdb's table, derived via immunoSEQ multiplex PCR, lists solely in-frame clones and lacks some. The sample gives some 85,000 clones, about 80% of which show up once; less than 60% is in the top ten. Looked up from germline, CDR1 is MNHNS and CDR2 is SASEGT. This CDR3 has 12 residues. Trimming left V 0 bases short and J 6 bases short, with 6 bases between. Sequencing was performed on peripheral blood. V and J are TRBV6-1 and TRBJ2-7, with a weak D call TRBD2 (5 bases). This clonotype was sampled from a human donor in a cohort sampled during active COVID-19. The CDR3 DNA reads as TGTGCCAGCAGTGAAGCGGGAGCCGAGCAGTACTTC. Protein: CASSEAGAEQYF.